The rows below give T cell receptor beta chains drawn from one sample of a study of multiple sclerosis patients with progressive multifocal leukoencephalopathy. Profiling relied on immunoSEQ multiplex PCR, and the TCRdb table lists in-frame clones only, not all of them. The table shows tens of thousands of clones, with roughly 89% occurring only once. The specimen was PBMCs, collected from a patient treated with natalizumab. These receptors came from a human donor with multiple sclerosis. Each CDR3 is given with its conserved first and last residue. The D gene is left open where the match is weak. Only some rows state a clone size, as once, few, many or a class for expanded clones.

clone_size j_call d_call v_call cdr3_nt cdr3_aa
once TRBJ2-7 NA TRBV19 TGTGCCAGTTCAACAGGGTACGAGCAGTACTTC CASSTGYEQYF
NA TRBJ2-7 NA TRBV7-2 TGTGCCAGCAGCTTAATATCTAGCTCCTACGAGCAGTACTTC CASSLISSSYEQYF
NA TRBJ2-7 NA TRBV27 TGTGCCAGCAGTAAGAGACGGGACACCTACGAGCAGTACTTC CASSKRRDTYEQYF
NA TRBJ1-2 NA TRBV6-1 TGTGCCAGCAGTGAGATCGGTGGGCAGGGTAACTATGGCTACACCTTC CASSEIGGQGNYGYTF
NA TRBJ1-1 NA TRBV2 TGTGCCAGCAGTGAAGTTGGTAGCTACACTGAAGCTTTCTTT CASSEVGSYTEAFF
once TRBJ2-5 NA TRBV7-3 TGTGCCAGCAGCTCGGGACCGGGAAAGACCCAGTACTTC CASSSGPGKTQYF
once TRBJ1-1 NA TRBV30 TGTGCCTGGAGAGGGCACCTGAACACTGAAGCTTTCTTT CAWRGHLNTEAFF
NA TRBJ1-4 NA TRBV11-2 TGTGCCAGCACCCTCTCGGGACATGGGAATGAAAAACTGTTTTTT CASTLSGHGNEKLFF
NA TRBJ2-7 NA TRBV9 TGTGCCAGCAGCGTAGGGCAGGGCGAGTACGAGCAGTACTTC CASSVGQGEYEQYF
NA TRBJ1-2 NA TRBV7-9 TGTGCCAGCAGCCGAATGAATACGGCAGCAGGCTACACCTTC CASSRMNTAAGYTF
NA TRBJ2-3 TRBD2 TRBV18 TGTGCCAGCTCACGCGGGACTAGCGGGCCCAGAGATACGCAGTATTTT CASSRGTSGPRDTQYF
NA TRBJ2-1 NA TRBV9 TGTGCCAGCAGCGCCTTCGACTCTTCTCTCCACAATGAGCAGTTCTTC CASSAFDSSLHNEQFF
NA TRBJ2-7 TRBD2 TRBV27 TGTGCCAGCAGTTCAATCACTAGCGGGAGCTCCTACGAGCAGTACTTC CASSSITSGSSYEQYF
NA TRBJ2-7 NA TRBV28 TGTGCCAGCAGTTACTCGAATTACGAGCAGTACTTC CASSYSNYEQYF
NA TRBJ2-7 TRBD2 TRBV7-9 TGTGCCAGCACCCCCGGGGGGTCTTACGAGCAGTACTTC CASTPGGSYEQYF
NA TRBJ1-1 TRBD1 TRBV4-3 TGCGCCAGCAGCGGTCGGACAGGGGCAAGTAACACTGAAGCTTTCTTT CASSGRTGASNTEAFF